This TCR beta chain is from a study of regulatory T cells in long-lasting Graves disease. Sample time point: newly diagnosed GD, antithyroid drugs for less than 3 months. The TCR library was made from RNA that had been extracted from PBMCs in TRIzol. Sequencing libraries for TCR beta were prepared with iRepertoire HTBI primers and Arm-PCR of CDR3 regions. Each CDR3 protein gets one entry after TCRdb re-called the multiplex PCR reads with MiXCR. The sample comprises 200,000 to 250,000 distinct CDR3 sequences, about 18% of which are singletons, and roughly 23% rests with the top ten. With respect to this clonotype: A far larger clone is a single base away, which makes a read error likely.

CDR1 SGHVS and CDR2 FQNEAQ come from the germline V gene. There are 13 residues in the CDR3. The rearrangement joins TRBV7-8 to TRBJ2-3; D gene ambiguous. Judging by the DNA end, TRBJ2-5 fits better; the J call may be wrong. The TCR sequence derives from a female donor with Graves disease. The source was peripheral blood mononuclear cells (PBMCs), collected at new diagnosis, from a patient treated with antithyroid drugs. CDR3 nucleotide sequence: TGTGCCAGCACCCCCGGGTGGGGTGAGACCCAGTACTTC. Its protein product is CASTPGWGETQYF.